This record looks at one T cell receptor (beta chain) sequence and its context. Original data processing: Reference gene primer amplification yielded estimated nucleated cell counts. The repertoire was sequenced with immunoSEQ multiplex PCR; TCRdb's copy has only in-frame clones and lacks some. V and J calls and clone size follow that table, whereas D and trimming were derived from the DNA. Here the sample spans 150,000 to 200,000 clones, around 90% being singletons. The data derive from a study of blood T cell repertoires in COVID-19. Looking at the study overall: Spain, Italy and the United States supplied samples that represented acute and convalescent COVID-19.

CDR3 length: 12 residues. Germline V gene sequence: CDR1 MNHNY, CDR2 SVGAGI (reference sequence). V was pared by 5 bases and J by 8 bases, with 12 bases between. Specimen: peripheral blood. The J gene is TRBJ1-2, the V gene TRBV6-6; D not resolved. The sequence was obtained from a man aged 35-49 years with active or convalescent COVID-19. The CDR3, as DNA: TGTGCCAGCAGTCTCGTGGAGGGAGGCTACACCTTC. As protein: CASSLVEGGYTF.